A selection of T cell receptor beta chains follows, all from one sample in a study of blood T cell repertoires in COVID-19. TCRdb keeps only in-frame clones here, not all; method: immunoSEQ multiplex PCR. The table lists under 150,000 clones, about 85% of them singletons, with roughly a tenth in the top ten. What was sequenced was peripheral blood. The receptors were gathered from an elderly man with acute or convalescent COVID-19. The conserved cysteine and the conserved F or W are not part of the CDR3 here. Size tells how often a clone was seen (once, few, many) or the class of an expanded clone, and some rows leave it out.

TRBV6-4	NA	TRBJ1-2	ASRSDRGSVGYT
TRBV3-1/TRBV3-2	NA	TRBJ2-3	ASSSVWTSGTDTQY
TRBV10-2	NA	TRBJ1-5	ASSDGGGVNQPQH
TRBV18	NA	TRBJ1-3	ASSPDRAGRSGNTIY
TRBV18	NA	TRBJ1-1	ASSIGQGREAF
TRBV27	NA	TRBJ1-2	ASSLLGHGYT
TRBV6-6	NA	TRBJ2-1	ASSYSRSRAYNEQF
TRBV27	NA	TRBJ2-1	ASRLAGVLNEQF
TRBV4-2	NA	TRBJ1-1	ASSRLTGGNTEAF
TRBV5-1	NA	TRBJ1-2	ASSLQGNGYT
TRBV13	NA	TRBJ2-7	ASSLGQVSFYEQY
TRBV30	NA	TRBJ2-1	AWSPGTSGYNEQF
TRBV7-9	NA	TRBJ2-7	ASSLQVGRSYEQY
TRBV19	NA	TRBJ1-5	ASSIIQGLSNQPQH
TRBV6-5	NA	TRBJ2-1	ASSYGGLAGLNEQF
TRBV6-2/TRBV6-3	NA	TRBJ2-2	ASSPTGFTGELF
TRBV24-1	NA	TRBJ1-5	ATSEPTGPQH
TRBV5-1	NA	TRBJ1-4	ASSLGPATNEKLF
TRBV7-2	NA	TRBJ1-3	ASSPQLNSGNTIY
TRBV10-3	NA	TRBJ2-3	AIKGTGAPDTQY
TRBV10-3	NA	TRBJ2-3	AISGGGAGGYSTDTQY
TRBV27	NA	TRBJ2-3	ASSPQGVGTDTQY
TRBV3-1/TRBV3-2	NA	TRBJ1-3	ASSPPYTGGSGNTIY
TRBV4-2	NA	TRBJ1-3	ASSLGTIAGNTIY
TRBV6-6	once	TRBJ2-7	ASGAGSEQY
TRBV5-1	NA	TRBJ2-7	ASSLEGTTYEQY
TRBV19	NA	TRBJ2-7	ASSNPGQGAYEQY
TRBV18	once	TRBJ1-2	ASSLGQEVSYT
TRBV4-1	NA	TRBJ2-3	ASSPTGVIDTQY
TRBV19	NA	TRBJ2-2	ASTRGTENTGELF